A single sample is the source of the 12 T cell receptor beta chains below, sequenced in a study of blood T cell repertoires in COVID-19. Assay: immunoSEQ multiplex PCR; the TCRdb copy retains only in-frame clones and omits some. The data show 300,000 to 400,000 clones, about 90% seen once. Input material: PBMCs or T cells enriched from blood (not recorded which). All receptors come from a woman aged 25 to 39 who had recovered from COVID-19.

The chain joins TRBV6-5 to TRBJ1-2; D not resolved. CDR1 is MNHEY, CDR2 SVGAGI, per germline. Trimming pared 8 bases from V and 10 bases from J, leaving 17 bases between. This CDR3 contains 12 residues. The chain's CDR3 is CASLYTAGVYTF. CDR3 bases: TGTGCCAGCTTGTATACTGCCGGTGTCTACACCTTC.

V and J are TRBV15 and TRBJ1-2, with D tentatively TRBD1 (5 bases). The V end lost 0 bases, the J end lost 8 bases, and 19 bases lay between the germline ends. Germline CDR1 is LNHNV and CDR2 is YYDKDF (reference sequence). CDR3 size: 16 residues. CDR3 nucleotide sequence: TGTGCCACCAGCAGAGATTTCGGGCCCGGGGCGGGAGGCTACACCTTC. Amino acid sequence: CATSRDFGPGAGGYTF.

The V gene is TRBV14, the J gene TRBJ1-6; TRBD1 matches at 9 bases. CDR3 size: 17 residues. The J segment lost 9 bases and the V segment lost 4 bases, leaving 13 bases of the junction unmatched. Per the germline V gene, CDR1 is SGHDN and CDR2 is FVKESK. Written as DNA, the CDR3 is TGTGCCAGCAGCCTTACAGGGGGCGCCTTTTTCGGTTCACCCCTCCACTTT. It codes for CASSLTGGAFFGSPLHF.

The rearrangement joins TRBV10-3 to TRBJ1-4; TRBD1 matches 9 bases. V shed 10 bases and J 6 bases; nucleotides not matched to a gene: 12. This CDR3 spans 15 amino acids. Germline V lookup: CDR1 ENHRY, CDR2 SYGVKD. DNA for the CDR3: TGTGCCACCCGGGTAACGGGACAGGGTGATGAAAAACTGTTTTTT. As protein: CATRVTGQGDEKLFF.

J is TRBJ2-7 and V is TRBV4-1, with D perhaps matching TRBD1 (6 bases). Trimming removed 4 bases at V and 1 base at J, with 14 bases between. CDR3 size: 15 residues. CDR1 and CDR2 from the germline V gene are MGHRA and YSYEKL. The CDR3 DNA sequence: TGCGCCAGCAGCCCCCGTTTGGGGGCATCCTACGAGCAGTACTTC. Translated, it gives CASSPRLGASYEQYF.

This clone was seen more than once but under ten times. The chain combines TRBV28 with TRBJ2-7, with 10 bases identical to TRBD1. J lost 4 bases, V lost 8 bases, and 17 bases had no gene match. The CDR3 extends over 17 amino acids. Germline CDR1 and CDR2: MDHEN and SYDVKM. The CDR3 sequence: CASLEGTGAPSSYEQYF. The CDR3, as DNA: TGTGCCAGCCTCGAGGGGACAGGGGCCCCATCTTCTTACGAGCAGTACTTC.

The gene calls are TRBV28 and TRBJ1-5; 7 bases fit TRBD1. This CDR3 has 14 residues. After removal of 5 bases from V and 7 bases from J, the junction contained 8 bases not matched to a gene. Per germline, CDR1 MDHEN and CDR2 SYDVKM. The CDR3 sequence: CASSLGGAGQPQHF. The CDR3, as DNA: TGTGCCAGCAGTCTAGGGGGCGCAGGGCAGCCCCAGCATTTT.

This chain connects TRBV18 to TRBJ1-5, with 8 bases lining up with TRBD1. Trimming cost V 5 bases and J 7 bases; bases outside gene matches: 7. Per the germline V gene, CDR1 is KGHSH and CDR2 is LQKENI. This CDR3 has 14 residues. The CDR3 loop reads CASSVGTGHQPQHF. Written as DNA, the CDR3 is TGTGCCAGCTCAGTCGGGACAGGTCACCAGCCCCAGCATTTT.

A word on this clone: At one of its ends the junction is not consistent with the germline gene, which may arise from a read error. This chain joins TRBV28 and TRBJ2-1, with TRBD1 matching 8 bases. There are 11 residues in the CDR3. Germline CDR1 and CDR2: MDHEN and SYDVKM. The CDR3 DNA reads as TGTGCCAGCAGCCTAAACAGGGGGTCCCTCTTC. This codes for CASSLNRGSLF. Drawing the rest from reference TRBV28 and TRBJ2-1, the complete variable domain is DVKVTQSSRYLVKRTGEKVFLECVQDMDHENMFWYRQDPGLGLRLIYFSYDVKMKEKGDIPEGYSVSREKKERFSLILESASTNQTSMYLCASSLNRGSLFGPGTRLTVL.

The V gene is TRBV25-1, the J gene TRBJ2-2; D is ambiguous. This CDR3 is built from 17 residues. V lost 4 bases to trimming and J lost 1 base, with 16 bases between them. Germline CDR1 is MGHDK and CDR2 is SYGVNS. The CDR3 loop reads CASSAPLQSENTGELFF. The CDR3 DNA follows: TGTGCCAGCAGTGCCCCTCTGCAGTCCGAGAACACCGGGGAGCTGTTTTTT.

The chain combines TRBV7-9 with TRBJ1-1, with TRBD1 matching 11 bases. The junction had 10 bases not matched to a gene; V was cut back by 2 bases and J by 11 bases. CDR3 length: 15 amino acids. The germline gives CDR1 SEHNR, CDR2 FQNEAQ (reference sequence). The CDR3 region is CASSLLPGQGARAFF. CDR3 nucleotides: TGTGCCAGCAGCTTACTCCCCGGACAGGGGGCGCGGGCTTTCTTT.

The chain joins TRBV6-1 to TRBJ1-5; TRBD1 might be the D (6 bases). The ends were cut back, 0 bases at V and 2 bases at J, with 8 bases in the middle. The germline gives CDR1 MNHNS, CDR2 SASEGT. CDR3 length: 15 residues. DNA of the CDR3: TGTGCCAGCAGTGAAGCGTCAGGGGGCAATCAGCCCCAGCATTTT. Protein sequence: CASSEASGGNQPQHF.